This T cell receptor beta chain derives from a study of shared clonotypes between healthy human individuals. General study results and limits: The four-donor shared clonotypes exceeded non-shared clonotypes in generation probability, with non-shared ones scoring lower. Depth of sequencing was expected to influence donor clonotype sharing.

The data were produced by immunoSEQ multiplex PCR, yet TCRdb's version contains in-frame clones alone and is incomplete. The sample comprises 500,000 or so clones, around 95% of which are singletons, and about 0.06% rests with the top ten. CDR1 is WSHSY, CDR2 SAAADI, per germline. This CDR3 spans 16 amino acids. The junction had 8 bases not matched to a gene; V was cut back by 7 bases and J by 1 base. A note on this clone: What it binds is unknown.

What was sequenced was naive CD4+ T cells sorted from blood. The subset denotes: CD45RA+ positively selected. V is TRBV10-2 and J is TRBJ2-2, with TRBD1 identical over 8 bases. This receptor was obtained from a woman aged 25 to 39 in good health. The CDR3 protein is CASNFQGARNTGELFF. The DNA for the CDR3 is TGCGCCAGCAATTTCCAGGGGGCGCGGAACACCGGGGAGCTGTTTTTT.